This TCR beta chain is drawn from a study of T-cell memory formation after mild COVID-19. Study in general: TCR clusters largely stayed donor specific.

TCRdb reprocessed the 5' RACE reads via MiXCR and lists one record per CDR3 protein. The data contain 550,000 to 700,000 distinct CDR3 sequences, around 15% of them singletons. The length of the CDR3 is 15 residues. Germline V gene data show CDR1 as SEHNR and CDR2 as FQNEAQ (reference sequence). The germline V and J ends were trimmed by 4 bases and 0 bases, with 13 bases remaining between them. Comment on this clonotype: What it binds is unknown.

Study conclusions and caveats: Day 15 to 85 contractors were CD4/CD8 balanced; later expanders leaned CD4+.

The chain carries TRBV7-9 and TRBJ2-7, with a weak D call TRBD1 (5 bases). Sequencing was performed on PBMCs or a T cell subset sorted from them (not recorded which). The source of this sequence is an adult woman who had mild COVID-19 (a few samples of this study predate the infection). Cell type and time point are not known. Written as DNA, the CDR3 is TGTGCCAGCAGCTCTGGGGCTGCTGGCTCCTACGAGCAGTACTTC. Amino acid sequence: CASSSGAAGSYEQYF.